The T cell receptor (beta chain) under discussion was sequenced for a study of T cell repertoires in ileal Crohn's disease. The sorted cells were lamina propria lymphocytes from surgical specimens, first isolated by density gradient. Sequencing was performed with immunoSEQ multiplex PCR; in TCRdb, only in-frame clones are kept and a portion is missing. The table lists about 2,100 clones, 74% of them singletons. There are 16 residues in the CDR3. Germline CDR1 and CDR2: SGDLS and YYNGEE. Deletions cut 0 bases from V and 3 bases from J, with 15 bases between. Material: CD8+ T cells from ileum. The V and J genes are TRBV9 and TRBJ1-1; no clear D. The origin of this receptor is an adult with Crohn's disease. Some clones in this sample may be carry-over from other donors' samples. CDR3 region: CASSVAVSADDTEAFF. Written as DNA, the CDR3 is TGTGCCAGCAGCGTAGCAGTTTCCGCGGATGACACTGAAGCTTTCTTT.